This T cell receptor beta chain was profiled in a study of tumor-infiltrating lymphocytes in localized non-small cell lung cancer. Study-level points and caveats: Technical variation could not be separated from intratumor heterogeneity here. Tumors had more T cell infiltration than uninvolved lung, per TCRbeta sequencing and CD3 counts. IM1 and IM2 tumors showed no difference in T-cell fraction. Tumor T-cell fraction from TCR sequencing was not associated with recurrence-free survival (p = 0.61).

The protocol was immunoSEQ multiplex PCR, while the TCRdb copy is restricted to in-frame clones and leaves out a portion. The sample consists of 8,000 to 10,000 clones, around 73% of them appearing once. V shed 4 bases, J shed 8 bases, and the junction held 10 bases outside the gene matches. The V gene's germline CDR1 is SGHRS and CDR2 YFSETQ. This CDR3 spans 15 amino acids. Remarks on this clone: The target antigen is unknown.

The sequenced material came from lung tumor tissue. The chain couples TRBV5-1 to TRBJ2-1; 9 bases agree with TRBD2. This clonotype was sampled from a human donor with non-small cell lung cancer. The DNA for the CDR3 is TGCGCCAGCAGCCTCGTAGCGGGAGTTGTCGATGAGCAGTTCTTC. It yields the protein CASSLVAGVVDEQFF.